This paragraph reports one TCR beta chain. The target antigen is unknown. This sample is drawn from a study of CXCR3-negative and CXCR3-positive naive CD8 T cells. Whole-study results and caveats: More hydrophobic TRB CDR3s occurred in CXCR3-positive than in CXCR3-negative naive cells.

The CDR3 has 13 amino acids. From germline, CDR1 is SGHAT and CDR2 FQNNGV. The authors prepared UMI-labeled TRB cDNA libraries by 5' RACE. TCRdb reanalyzed the 5' RACE reads, giving one entry per CDR3 protein sequence and no DNA. The sample table sets out 50,000 to 70,000 distinct CDR3 sequences. The sequencing sample was made of naive CXCR3+ CD8+ T cells from blood. Subset here: CD45RO-CCR7+CD27+CD95- naive CD8+ T cells expressing CXCR3 (TNR3+). The chain links TRBV11-2 to TRBJ1-1; TCRdb picks TRBD1, but there is no DNA to check that call. The sequence came from a human donor in good health. Some clones in this sample may be carry-over from other donors' samples. The chain's CDR3 is CASSPGTVIEAFF.